Listed below are T cell receptor beta chains from one sample, sequenced in a study of naive and memory T cell subsets. TCRdb analysed the UMI-ligation and nested PCR reads with MiXCR anew, one entry per CDR3 protein. The sample contains about 120,000 distinct CDR3 sequences, just over 35% of which appear only once. Sequencing used central memory CD4+ T cells from blood. These receptors were obtained from a human donor in good health. Both conserved end residues are part of each CDR3. A D gene is named only where the DNA matches it firmly. Clone size is stated in some rows and not others, as once, few, many or a class when expanded.

CASSPGTGFSGGAQHF	TGTGCCAGCAGTCCGGGGACAGGCTTTTCCGGAGGGGCCCAGCATTTT	TRBJ1-5	TRBD1	few	TRBV12-3/TRBV12-4
CASTPFGSGCGNEQFF	TGTGCCAGCACCCCATTTGGTAGCGGGTGTGGAAATGAGCAGTTCTTC	TRBJ2-1	TRBD2	-	TRBV6-5
CASSPTSGSYNEQFF	TGTGCCAGCAGTCCGACTAGCGGGTCGTACAATGAGCAGTTCTTC	TRBJ2-1	TRBD2	few	TRBV14
CATSKDRAWDTEAFF	TGTGCCACCAGCAAAGACAGGGCCTGGGACACTGAAGCTTTCTTT	TRBJ1-1	TRBD1	few	TRBV15
CASSESGSGGQPQHF	TGTGCCAGCAGTGAATCCGGGTCTGGGGGTCAGCCCCAGCATTTT	TRBJ1-5	-	-	TRBV6-4
CASSYQVDTQYF	TGTGCCAGCAGTTACCAGGTGGATACGCAGTATTTT	TRBJ2-3	-	-	TRBV6-6
CASSLGGDSPLHF	TGCGCCAGCAGCTTGGGAGGGGATTCACCCCTCCACTTT	TRBJ1-6	-	-	TRBV5-1
CASSVEAGRINEQFF	TGTGCCAGCAGTGTTGAGGCAGGGAGGATCAATGAGCAGTTCTTC	TRBJ2-1	-	-	TRBV11-3
CSASRASGRDEQYF	TGCAGTGCTAGCCGGGCTAGCGGGAGGGACGAGCAGTACTTC	TRBJ2-7	TRBD2	-	TRBV20-1
CASSENRLRVSTEAFF	TGTGCCAGCAGTGAAAATAGACTCAGGGTTTCCACTGAAGCTTTCTTT	TRBJ1-1	-	few	TRBV2
CASRKGLTGNSGNTIYF	TGTGCCAGCAGGAAGGGTCTCACAGGGAACTCTGGAAACACCATATATTTT	TRBJ1-3	-	-	TRBV21-1
CASSYRRVETQYF	TGTGCCAGCAGTTACCGCAGGGTTGAGACCCAGTACTTC	TRBJ2-5	-	many	TRBV6-6
CASSRGTGGSGANVLTF	TGTGCCAGCAGCCGGGGGACAGGGGGTTCTGGGGCCAACGTCCTGACTTTC	TRBJ2-6	TRBD1	-	TRBV3-1